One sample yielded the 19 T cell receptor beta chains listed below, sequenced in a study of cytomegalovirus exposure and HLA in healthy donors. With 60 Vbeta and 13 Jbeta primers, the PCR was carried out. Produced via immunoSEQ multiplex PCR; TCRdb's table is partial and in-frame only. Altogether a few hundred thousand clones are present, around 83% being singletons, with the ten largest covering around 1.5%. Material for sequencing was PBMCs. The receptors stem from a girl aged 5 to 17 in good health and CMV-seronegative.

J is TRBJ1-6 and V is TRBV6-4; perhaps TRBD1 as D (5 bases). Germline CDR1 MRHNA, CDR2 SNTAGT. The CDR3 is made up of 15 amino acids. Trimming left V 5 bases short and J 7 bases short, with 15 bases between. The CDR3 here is CASSPLFGGNSPLHF. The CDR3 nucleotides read TGTGCCAGCAGTCCCTTATTTGGGGGGAATTCACCCCTCCACTTT.

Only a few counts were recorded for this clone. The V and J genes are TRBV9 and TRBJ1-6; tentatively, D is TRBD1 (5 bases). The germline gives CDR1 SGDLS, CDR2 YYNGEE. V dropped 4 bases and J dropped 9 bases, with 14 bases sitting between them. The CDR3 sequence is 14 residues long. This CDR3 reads CASSPLGGGSPLHF. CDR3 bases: TGTGCCAGCAGCCCCCTCGGGGGGGGTTCACCCCTCCACTTT.

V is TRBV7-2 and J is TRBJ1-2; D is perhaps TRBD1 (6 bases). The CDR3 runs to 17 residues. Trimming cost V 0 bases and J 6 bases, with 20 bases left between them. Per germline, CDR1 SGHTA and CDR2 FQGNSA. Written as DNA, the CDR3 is TGTGCCAGCAGCTTAGCGCCAAGAGGGTTACAGGGTAATGGCTACACCTTC. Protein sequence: CASSLAPRGLQGNGYTF.

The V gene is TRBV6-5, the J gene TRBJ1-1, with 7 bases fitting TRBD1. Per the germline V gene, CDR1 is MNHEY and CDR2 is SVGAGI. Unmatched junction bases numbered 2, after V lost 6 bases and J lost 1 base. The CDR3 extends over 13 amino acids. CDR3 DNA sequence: TGTGCCAGCAGAAAGGGGGCGAACACTGAAGCTTTCTTT. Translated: CASRKGANTEAFF.

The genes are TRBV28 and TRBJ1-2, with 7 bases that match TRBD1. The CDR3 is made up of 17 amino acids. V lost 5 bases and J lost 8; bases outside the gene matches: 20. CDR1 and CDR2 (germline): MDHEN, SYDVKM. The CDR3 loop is CASSPPTQGQASGGYTF. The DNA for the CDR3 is TGTGCCAGCAGTCCCCCGACACAGGGGCAGGCTTCGGGAGGCTACACCTTC.

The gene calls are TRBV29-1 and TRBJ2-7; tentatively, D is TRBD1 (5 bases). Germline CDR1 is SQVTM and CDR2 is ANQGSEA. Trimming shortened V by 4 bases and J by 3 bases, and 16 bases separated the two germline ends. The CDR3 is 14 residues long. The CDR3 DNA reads TGCAGCGTTGCTCAGGGTTCCCAGTACTACGAGCAGTACTTC. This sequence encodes CSVAQGSQYYEQYF.

In DNA, the CDR3 is TGCGCCAGCAGCCAAGATCGGCTAGCAGGCGAGACCCAGTACTTC. Its translation is CASSQDRLAGETQYF. The V and J genes are TRBV4-1 and TRBJ2-5; TRBD2 might be the D (5 bases). Germline-derived CDR1 and CDR2 are MGHRA and YSYEKL. This CDR3 has 15 residues. The V gene lost 0 bases and the J gene lost 5 bases, with 13 bases spanning the gap.

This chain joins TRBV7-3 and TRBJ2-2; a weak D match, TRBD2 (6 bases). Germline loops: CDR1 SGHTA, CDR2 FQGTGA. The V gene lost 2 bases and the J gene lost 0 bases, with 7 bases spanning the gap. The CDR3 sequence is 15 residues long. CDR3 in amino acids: CASSLAGTNTGELFF. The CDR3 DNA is TGTGCCAGCAGCTTAGCGGGGACGAACACCGGGGAGCTGTTTTTT.

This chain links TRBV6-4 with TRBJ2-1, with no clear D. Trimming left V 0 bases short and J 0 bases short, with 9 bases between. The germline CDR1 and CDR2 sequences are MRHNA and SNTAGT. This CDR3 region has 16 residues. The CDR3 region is CASSDSQLSSYNEQFF. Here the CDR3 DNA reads TGTGCCAGCAGTGACTCACAGTTGAGCTCCTACAATGAGCAGTTCTTC.

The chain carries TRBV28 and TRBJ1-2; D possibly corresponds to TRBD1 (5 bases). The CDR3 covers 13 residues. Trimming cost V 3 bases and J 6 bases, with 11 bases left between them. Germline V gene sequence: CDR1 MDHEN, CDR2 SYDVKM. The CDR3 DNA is TGTGCCAGCAGTTTTCCTGACAGAGATGGCTACACCTTC. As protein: CASSFPDRDGYTF.

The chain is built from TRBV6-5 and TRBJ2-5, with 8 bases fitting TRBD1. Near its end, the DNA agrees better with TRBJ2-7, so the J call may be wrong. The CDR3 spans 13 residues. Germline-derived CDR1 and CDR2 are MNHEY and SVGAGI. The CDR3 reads CASSYGTGYEQYF. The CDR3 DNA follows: TGTGCCAGCAGTTACGGGACAGGCTACGAGCAGTACTTC.

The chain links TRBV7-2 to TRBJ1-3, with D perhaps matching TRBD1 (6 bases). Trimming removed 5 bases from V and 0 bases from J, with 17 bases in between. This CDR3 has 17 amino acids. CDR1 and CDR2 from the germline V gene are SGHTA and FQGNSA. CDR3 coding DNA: TGTGCCAGCAGCAGCTCACAGGGACCCGCCTCTGGAAACACCATATATTTT. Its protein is CASSSSQGPASGNTIYF.

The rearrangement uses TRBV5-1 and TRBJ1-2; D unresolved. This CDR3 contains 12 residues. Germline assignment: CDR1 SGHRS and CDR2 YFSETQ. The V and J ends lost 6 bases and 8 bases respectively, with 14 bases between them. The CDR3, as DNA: TGCGCCAGCACCTCAGGCGCTGGAGGCTACACCTTC. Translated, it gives CASTSGAGGYTF.

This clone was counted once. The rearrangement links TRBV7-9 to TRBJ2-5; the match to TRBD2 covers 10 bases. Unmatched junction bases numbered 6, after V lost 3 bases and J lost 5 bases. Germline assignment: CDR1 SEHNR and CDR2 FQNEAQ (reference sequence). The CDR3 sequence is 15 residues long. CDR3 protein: CASSLGLASVETQYF. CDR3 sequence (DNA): TGTGCCAGCAGCTTGGGACTAGCGTCTGTGGAGACCCAGTACTTC.

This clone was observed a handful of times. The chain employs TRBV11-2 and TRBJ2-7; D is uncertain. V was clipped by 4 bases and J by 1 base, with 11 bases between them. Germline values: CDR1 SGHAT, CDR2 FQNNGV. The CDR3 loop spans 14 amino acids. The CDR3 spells CASSSFELSYEQYF. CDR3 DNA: TGTGCCAGCAGCTCCTTCGAGCTTTCCTACGAGCAGTACTTC.

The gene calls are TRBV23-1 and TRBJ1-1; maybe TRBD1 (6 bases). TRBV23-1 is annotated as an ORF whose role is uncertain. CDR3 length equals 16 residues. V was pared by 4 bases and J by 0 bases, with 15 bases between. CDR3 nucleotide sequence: TGCGCCAGCAGTCTCGGACAGAGAGCGATGAACACTGAAGCTTTCTTT. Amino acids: CASSLGQRAMNTEAFF.

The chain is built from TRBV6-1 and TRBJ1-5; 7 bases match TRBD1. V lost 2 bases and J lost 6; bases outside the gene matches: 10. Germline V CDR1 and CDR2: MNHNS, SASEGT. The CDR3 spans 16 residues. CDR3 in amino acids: CASSERDREWGQPQHF. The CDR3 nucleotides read TGTGCCAGCAGTGAAAGAGACAGGGAGTGGGGTCAGCCCCAGCATTTT.

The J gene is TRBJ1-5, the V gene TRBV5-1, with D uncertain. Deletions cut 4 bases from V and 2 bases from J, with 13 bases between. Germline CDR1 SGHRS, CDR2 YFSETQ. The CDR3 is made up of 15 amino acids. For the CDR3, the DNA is TGCGCCAGCAGCCCGTACGATCCGGGCAATCAGCCCCAGCATTTT. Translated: CASSPYDPGNQPQHF.

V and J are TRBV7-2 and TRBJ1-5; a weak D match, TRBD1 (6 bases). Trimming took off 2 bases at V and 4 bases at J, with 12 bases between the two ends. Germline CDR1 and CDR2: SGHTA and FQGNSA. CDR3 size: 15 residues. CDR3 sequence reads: CASSLHREWNQPQHF. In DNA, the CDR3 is TGTGCCAGCAGCTTACACAGGGAATGGAATCAGCCCCAGCATTTT.